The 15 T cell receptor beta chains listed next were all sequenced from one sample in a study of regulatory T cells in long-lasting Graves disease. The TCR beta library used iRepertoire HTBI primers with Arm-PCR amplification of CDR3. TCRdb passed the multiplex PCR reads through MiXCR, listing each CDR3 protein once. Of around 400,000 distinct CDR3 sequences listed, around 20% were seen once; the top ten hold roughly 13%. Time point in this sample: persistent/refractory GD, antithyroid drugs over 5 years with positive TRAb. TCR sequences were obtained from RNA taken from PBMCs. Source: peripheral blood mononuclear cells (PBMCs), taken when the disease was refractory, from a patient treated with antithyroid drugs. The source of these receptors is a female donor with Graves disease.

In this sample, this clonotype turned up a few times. The CDR3 loop reads CASRTDQNTIYF. As DNA, the CDR3 is TGCGCCAGCAGGACGGATCAAAACACCATATATTTT. J is TRBJ1-3 and V is TRBV5-1; D remains ambiguous. Trimming removed 5 bases at V and 6 bases at J, with 9 bases between. CDR1 and CDR2 from the germline V gene are SGHRS and YFSETQ. This CDR3 contains 12 residues.

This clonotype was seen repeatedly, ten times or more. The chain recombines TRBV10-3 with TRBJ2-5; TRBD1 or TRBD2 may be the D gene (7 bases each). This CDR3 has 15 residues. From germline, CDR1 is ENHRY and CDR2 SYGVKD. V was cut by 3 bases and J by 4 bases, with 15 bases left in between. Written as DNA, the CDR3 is TGTGCCATCAGTGACCAGGGGGGGCTGGGAGAGACCCAGTACTTC. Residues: CAISDQGGLGETQYF.

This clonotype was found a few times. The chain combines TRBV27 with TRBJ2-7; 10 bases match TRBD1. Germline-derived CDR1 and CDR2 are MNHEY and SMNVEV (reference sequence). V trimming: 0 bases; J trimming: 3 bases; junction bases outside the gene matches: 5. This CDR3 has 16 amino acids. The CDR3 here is CASSLSGTGAIYEQYF. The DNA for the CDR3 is TGTGCCAGCAGTTTATCGGGGACAGGGGCTATCTACGAGCAGTACTTC.

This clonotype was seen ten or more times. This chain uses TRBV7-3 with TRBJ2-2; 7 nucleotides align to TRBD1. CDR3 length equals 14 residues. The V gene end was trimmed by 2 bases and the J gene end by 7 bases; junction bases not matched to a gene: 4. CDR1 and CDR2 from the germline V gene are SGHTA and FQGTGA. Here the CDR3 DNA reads TGTGCCAGCAGCTTAGAGGGGGCCGGCGGGGAGCTGTTTTTT. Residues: CASSLEGAGGELFF. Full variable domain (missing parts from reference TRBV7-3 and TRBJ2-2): GAGVSQTPSNKVTEKGKYVELRCDPISGHTALYWYRQSLGQGPEFLIYFQGTGAADDSGLPNDRFFAVRPEGSVSTLKIQRTERGDSAVYLCASSLEGAGGELFFGEGSRLTVL.

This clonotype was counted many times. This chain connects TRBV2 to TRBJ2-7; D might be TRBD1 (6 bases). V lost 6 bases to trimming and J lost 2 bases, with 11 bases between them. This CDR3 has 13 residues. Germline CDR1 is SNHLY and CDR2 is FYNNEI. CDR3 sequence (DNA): TGTGCCAGCAGACAGGACAGTACCTACGAGCAGTACTTC. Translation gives CASRQDSTYEQYF.

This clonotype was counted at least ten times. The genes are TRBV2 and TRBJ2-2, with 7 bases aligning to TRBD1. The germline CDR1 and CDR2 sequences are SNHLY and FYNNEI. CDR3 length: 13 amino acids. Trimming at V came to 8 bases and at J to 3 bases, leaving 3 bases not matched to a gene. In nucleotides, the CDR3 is TGTGCCAGCCGGGACAGAGACACCGGGGAGCTGTTTTTT. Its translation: CASRDRDTGELFF.

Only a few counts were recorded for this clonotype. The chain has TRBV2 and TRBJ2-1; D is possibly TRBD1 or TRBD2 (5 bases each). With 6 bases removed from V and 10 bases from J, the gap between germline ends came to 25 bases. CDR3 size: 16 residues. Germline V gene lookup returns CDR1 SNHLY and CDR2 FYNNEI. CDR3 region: CASSGTRVTHQAEQFF. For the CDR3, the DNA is TGTGCCAGCAGCGGGACCCGAGTCACTCACCAGGCGGAGCAGTTCTTC. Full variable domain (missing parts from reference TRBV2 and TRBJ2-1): EPEVTQTPSHQVTQMGQEVILRCVPISNHLYFYWYRQILGQKVEFLVSFYNNEISEKSEIFDDQFSVERPDGSNFTLKIRSTKLEDSAMYFCASSGTRVTHQAEQFFGPGTRLTVL.

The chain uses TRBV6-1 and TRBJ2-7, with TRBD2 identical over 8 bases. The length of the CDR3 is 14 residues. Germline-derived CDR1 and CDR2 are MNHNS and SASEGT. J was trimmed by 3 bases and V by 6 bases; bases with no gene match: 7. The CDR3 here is CASSPGLEFYEQYF. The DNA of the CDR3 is TGTGCCAGCAGCCCGGGACTAGAGTTCTACGAGCAGTACTTC.

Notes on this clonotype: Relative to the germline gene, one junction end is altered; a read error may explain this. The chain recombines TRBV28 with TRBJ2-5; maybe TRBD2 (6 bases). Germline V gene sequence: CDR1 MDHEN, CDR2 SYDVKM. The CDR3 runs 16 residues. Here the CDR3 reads CASSLSQRAEGETRYF. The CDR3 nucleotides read TGTGCCAGCAGTTTGTCGCAGCGGGCGGAGGGAGAGACCCGGTACTTC. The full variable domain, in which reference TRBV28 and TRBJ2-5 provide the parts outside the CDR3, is DVKVTQSSRYLVKRTGEKVFLECVQDMDHENMFWYRQDPGLGLRLIYFSYDVKMKEKGDIPEGYSVSREKKERFSLILESASTNQTSMYLCASSLSQRAEGETRYFGPGTRLLVL.

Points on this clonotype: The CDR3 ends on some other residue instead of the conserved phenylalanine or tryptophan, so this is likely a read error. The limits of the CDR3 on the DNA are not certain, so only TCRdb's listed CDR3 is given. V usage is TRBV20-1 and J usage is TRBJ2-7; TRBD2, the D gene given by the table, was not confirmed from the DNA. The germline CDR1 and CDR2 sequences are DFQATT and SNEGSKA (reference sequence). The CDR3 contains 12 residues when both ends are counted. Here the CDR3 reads CSAVPGLAGGWL.

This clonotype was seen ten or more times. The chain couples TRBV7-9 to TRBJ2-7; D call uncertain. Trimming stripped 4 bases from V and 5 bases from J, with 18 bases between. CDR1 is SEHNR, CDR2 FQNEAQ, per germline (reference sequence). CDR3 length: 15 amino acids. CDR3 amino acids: CASSSPGREVHEQYF. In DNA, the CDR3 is TGTGCCAGCAGCTCCCCGGGCCGAGAGGTCCACGAGCAGTACTTC.

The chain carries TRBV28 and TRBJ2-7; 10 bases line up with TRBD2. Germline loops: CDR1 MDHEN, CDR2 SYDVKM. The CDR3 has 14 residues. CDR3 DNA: TGTGCCAGCAGTTCCACTGGACTAGCGGAGCTAGGCGGCGTC. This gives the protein CASSSTGLAELGGV.

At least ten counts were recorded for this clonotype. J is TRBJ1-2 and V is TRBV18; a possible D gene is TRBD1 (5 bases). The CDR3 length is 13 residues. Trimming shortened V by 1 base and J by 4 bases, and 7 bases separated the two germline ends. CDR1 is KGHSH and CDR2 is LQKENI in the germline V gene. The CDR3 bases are TGTGCCAGCTCACCACGCGGGGGCTATGGCTACACCTTC. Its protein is CASSPRGGYGYTF.

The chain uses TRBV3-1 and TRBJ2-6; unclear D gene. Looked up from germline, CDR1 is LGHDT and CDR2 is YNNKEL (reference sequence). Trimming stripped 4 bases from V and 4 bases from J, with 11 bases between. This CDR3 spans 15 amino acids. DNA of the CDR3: TGTGCCAGCAGCCGGCTTACGTCCGGGGCCAACGTCCTGACTTTC. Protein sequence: CASSRLTSGANVLTF.

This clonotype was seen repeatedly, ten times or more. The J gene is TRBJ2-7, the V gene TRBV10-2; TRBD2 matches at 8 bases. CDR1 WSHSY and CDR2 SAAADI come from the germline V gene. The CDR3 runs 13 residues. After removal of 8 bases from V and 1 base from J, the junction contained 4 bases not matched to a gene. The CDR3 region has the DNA TGCGCCAGCGATCGGGAGGGGTCCTACGAGCAGTACTTC. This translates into CASDREGSYEQYF.